This TCR beta chain was sequenced during a study of neurological immune-mediated disorders. The CDR3 covers 14 residues. Germline V gives CDR1 MDHEN, CDR2 SYDVKM. V gave up 4 bases and J gave up 7 bases; unmatched junction bases: 6. 5'RACE generated cDNA with 10-nucleotide random UMIs. TCRdb passed the 5' RACE reads through MiXCR, listing each CDR3 protein once. The repertoire holds 65,000 to 90,000 distinct CDR3 sequences, 9% to 12% seen once, with under 2% in the top ten. This clonotype was sampled from a man aged 35-49 years in good health. Sequencing was carried out using PBMCs. The chain joins TRBV28 to TRBJ2-2; TRBD1 matches 7 bases. The CDR3 region has the DNA TGTGCCAGCAGTTCCACAGGGGATGGCGGGGAGCTGTTTTTT. It yields the protein CASSSTGDGGELFF.